This paragraph covers one TCR beta chain sequence. Its cognate antigen is unknown. The ends were cut back, 6 bases at V and 3 bases at J, with 14 bases in the middle. The length of the CDR3 is 14 residues. The sample is drawn from a study of T cells in Graves' hyperthyroidism and ophthalmopathy. Researchers amplified the TCR beta CDR3 regions from RNA transcripts. HTBI primers were employed in a first-round RT-PCR of the TCR CDR3. MiXCR was run by TCRdb on the multiplex PCR reads, yielding one entry per CDR3 protein. This table has 700,000 to 950,000 distinct CDR3 sequences, about 35% appearing once. Overall study findings and caveats: A 13 V-J model separated ophthalmopathy from stable hyperthyroidism.

Orbital computed tomography and thyroid ultrasound, together with serum TRAb and thyroxine and clinical symptoms, were used for diagnoses. The sequenced material came from blood. The chain combines TRBV12-3 or TRBV12-4 with TRBJ1-1; tentatively, D is TRBD1 (6 bases). This TCR was sampled from a woman aged 40 to 55 with Graves' hyperthyroidism. CDR3 region: CASSSGDAYTEAFF. The CDR3 DNA follows: TGTGCCAGCAGCTCAGGGGACGCGTACACTGAAGCTTTCTTT.